The sequence of this T cell receptor (beta chain) was determined in a study of blood T cells in healthy people across ages. Germline V CDR1 and CDR2: SGHTA, FQGNSA. This CDR3 has 14 amino acids. V dropped 6 bases and J dropped 1 base, with 10 bases sitting between them. Findings and caveats of the study: The donors' CMV status was not determined, possibly confounding changes in expanded clonotypes.

Investigators took 8.5 to 10 milliliters of peripheral blood from every donor. Worth noting for this clonotype: Its antigen is unknown.

Sample-barcoded 5' priming and a J-beta primer mix drove a second PCR of about 6 to 12 cycles. TCRdb re-called the 5' RACE reads with MiXCR, one entry per CDR3 protein. The table records some 1.5 million distinct CDR3 sequences, 40% to 45% of them present only once. The TCR comes from a woman aged 18-29 years in good health. This chain uses TRBV7-2 with TRBJ1-5, with D uncertain. The specimen was blood. CDR3: CASRLAVSNQPQHF. DNA for the CDR3: TGTGCCAGCAGGCTGGCGGTAAGCAATCAGCCCCAGCATTTT.